This TCR beta chain was recovered during a study of blood T cell repertoires in COVID-19. Study-wide context: Whether acute or convalescent, the COVID-19 samples came from the United States, Italy and Spain. PBMCs, B-cell-depleted T cells, or T cells provided the cDNA or gDNA that made up the material.

Per the original methods: Estimation of nucleated cell counts relied on the amplification of reference gene primers. TCRdb keeps only in-frame clones here, not all; method: immunoSEQ multiplex PCR. V, J and clone size are those of that table, while D and trimming were read from the DNA. The sample contains approximately 21,000 clones, roughly four fifths of which appear only once. The TCR originated in a human donor in a cohort sampled during active or convalescent COVID-19. The specimen sequenced was peripheral blood.

CDR3 in DNA: TGTGCCAGCCGACCTTCGGGGGGGTATGGCTACACCTTC. Translation gives CASRPSGGYGYTF. The chain joins TRBV27 to TRBJ1-2, with D possibly matching TRBD1 (5 bases). Germline assignment: CDR1 MNHEY and CDR2 SMNVEV (reference sequence). The CDR3 totals 13 residues. The ends were cut back, 8 bases at V and 5 bases at J, with 15 bases in the middle.